The sequence of this T cell receptor (beta chain) was determined in a study of beta chain features in type 1 diabetes. This clone was seen only a few times. The authors reverse transcribed all of the isolated RNA, so sequencing captured expressed TCRB transcripts. Measured with immunoSEQ multiplex PCR; TCRdb has only the in-frame clones, and not every one. The sample has nearly 250,000 clones, roughly an eighth seen once. CDR3 length: 10 amino acids. Germline CDR1 is LGHNT and CDR2 is FRNRAP. The V end was cut by 6 bases, the J end by 9 bases, with 9 bases between. Sequencing was performed on naive CD4+ T cells from blood. The clonotype was recovered from a woman aged 40 to 50 in good health. The chain is built from TRBV12-5 and TRBJ2-7, with a possible D match to TRBD1 (5 bases). This CDR3 reads CASGLQGQYF. The CDR3, as DNA: TGTGCTAGTGGCCTTCAGGGGCAGTACTTC. Combining the CDR3 with reference TRBV12-5 and TRBJ2-7 gives the whole variable domain DARVTQTPRHKVTEMGQEVTMRCQPILGHNTVFWYRQTMMQGLELLAYFRNRAPLDDSGMPKDRFSAEMPDATLATLKIQPSEPRDSAVYFCASGLQGQYFGPGTRLTVT.